One sample yielded the 9 T cell receptor beta chains listed below, sequenced in a study of T-cell reconstitution after alpha-beta-depleted transplantation in children. Preparation of the TCRbeta library was carried out with unique molecular identifiers. A single record per CDR3 protein comes from TCRdb applying MiXCR to the PCR reads. The data show fewer than 85,000 distinct CDR3 sequences, with 13% to 15% seen just once and 25% to 30% held by the top ten. The sequences come from PBMCs, mostly from graft donor cells, collected 180 days after TCRalphabeta/CD19-depleted stem cell transplant. The receptors were sampled from a male patient between 2 and 15 years old who had a stem cell transplant for acute lymphoblastic leukemia, so the T cells may come from the graft donor.

This clonotype was found a few times. The chain combines TRBV7-2 with TRBJ2-1; D gene ambiguous. Germline CDR1 and CDR2: SGHTA and FQGNSA. This CDR3 comprises 13 residues. Trimming shortened V by 5 bases and J by 6 bases, and 11 bases separated the two germline ends. The CDR3 DNA reads TGTGCCAGCAGCCCTCTAAGGCCCAATGAGCAGTTCTTC. This codes for CASSPLRPNEQFF.

As DNA, the CDR3 is TGCAGTGCTAGTACGGGGGGGTTCACAGATACGCAGTATTTT. Its translation: CSASTGGFTDTQYF. The V call is TRBV20-1, the J call TRBJ2-3; 8 nucleotides match TRBD2. Looked up from germline, CDR1 is DFQATT and CDR2 is SNEGSKA (reference sequence). The V segment lost 3 bases and the J segment 2 bases; nucleotides outside the gene matches: 4. This CDR3 comprises 14 residues.

This clonotype was recorded many times. The DNA for the CDR3 is TGTGCCAGCAGTTTCCCCATAGGAGCGGAAGCGCCCCAGCATTTT. Protein product: CASSFPIGAEAPQHF. The chain combines TRBV28 with TRBJ1-5; D call uncertain. With 3 bases removed from V and 9 bases from J, the gap between germline ends came to 18 bases. The CDR3 has 15 residues. Looked up from germline, CDR1 is MDHEN and CDR2 is SYDVKM.

This chain connects TRBV6-1 to TRBJ2-7; tentatively, D is TRBD2 (5 bases). Trimming stripped 4 bases from V and 6 bases from J, with 13 bases between. CDR1 is MNHNS, CDR2 SASEGT, per germline. This CDR3 has 13 residues. CDR3 loop: CASSVPSSGEQYF. The CDR3 coding sequence is TGTGCCAGCAGTGTCCCCTCAAGCGGCGAGCAGTACTTC.

The sample holds a few counts of this clonotype. This chain links TRBV7-2 with TRBJ2-7; 14 positions agree with TRBD2. This CDR3 spans 16 amino acids. The germline V gene has CDR1 SGHTA and CDR2 FQGNSA. The ends lost 5 bases at V and 7 bases at J; junction bases unmatched: 10. CDR3 DNA: TGTGCCAGCAGCCCCGGACTAGCGGGAGGTGCGTTAGAGCAGTACTTC. Translated, it gives CASSPGLAGGALEQYF.

This clonotype was observed a handful of times. The genes are TRBV7-2 and TRBJ1-4; D ambiguous. This CDR3 is built from 15 residues. V was trimmed by 2 bases and J by 2 bases, leaving 9 bases between them. Germline CDR1 reads SGHTA; CDR2 reads FQGNSA. The CDR3 protein is CASSLLAVTNEKLFF. For the CDR3, the DNA is TGTGCCAGCAGCTTATTGGCCGTGACTAATGAAAAACTGTTTTTT.

This clonotype was found a few times. The rearrangement uses TRBV7-2 and TRBJ2-7; D might be TRBD1 (6 bases). The CDR3 has 14 residues. Germline V gives CDR1 SGHTA, CDR2 FQGNSA. V lost 3 bases and J lost 2, with 11 bases in between. CDR3 sequence (DNA): TGTGCCAGCAGCTTCGGAACAGGGCCCTACGAGCAGTACTTC. Amino acid sequence: CASSFGTGPYEQYF.

The J gene is TRBJ2-7, the V gene TRBV18, with 7 bases aligning to TRBD2. The CDR3 extends over 12 amino acids. CDR1 is KGHSH, CDR2 LQKENI, per germline. The V segment lost 2 bases and the J segment 5 bases; nucleotides outside the gene matches: 0. The CDR3 coding sequence is TGTGCCAGCTCACCAGGGGGGGACGAGCAGTACTTC. This codes for CASSPGGDEQYF.

CDR3 in DNA: TGTGCCATCAGTGTAACTATAGACAGGGGAGACACTGAAGCTTTCTTT. This encodes CAISVTIDRGDTEAFF. The genes are TRBV10-3 and TRBJ1-1, with 8 bases identical to TRBD1. This CDR3 contains 16 residues. With V trimmed by 4 bases and J by 3 bases, 10 bases remained unmatched. Looked up from germline, CDR1 is ENHRY and CDR2 is SYGVKD.